Presented here are 24 T cell receptor beta chains from one specimen sequenced in a study of CD8 T cells in ankylosing spondylitis. TCRdb re-called the 5' RACE reads through MiXCR, storing one row per CDR3 protein. The sample has approximately 400,000 distinct CDR3 sequences; approximately 17% are singletons. The antigens these receptors bind are not known. Findings and limits, study-wide: The study identified a TCR beta motif of roughly eight highly homologous variants that appeared characteristic of ankylosing spondylitis blood.

Input material: blood, either unsorted or a sorted T cell fraction (not recorded which). All receptors derive from a male donor with ankylosing spondylitis.

This clonotype was counted between two and nine times. The genes are TRBV12-3 or TRBV12-4 and TRBJ1-5; tentative D call: TRBD1 (5 bases). There are 15 residues in the CDR3. V dropped 6 bases and J dropped 6 bases, with 18 bases sitting between them. CDR3 amino acids: CASSEDRLRGQPQHF. In DNA, the CDR3 is TGTGCCAGCAGCGAGGACCGACTGAGGGGTCAGCCCCAGCATTTT.

This clonotype was detected ten times or more. The chain combines TRBV7-2 with TRBJ1-1; TRBD1 aligns across 11 bases. Trimming took 5 bases from V and 5 from J; bases not matched to a gene: 7. Germline values: CDR1 SGHTA, CDR2 FQGNSA. This CDR3 is built from 15 residues. The DNA of the CDR3 is TGTGCCAGCAGCGATCGGACAGGGGGCAAGACTGAAGCTTTCTTT. Residues: CASSDRTGGKTEAFF.

The chain recombines TRBV10-3 with TRBJ2-7; the match to TRBD1 covers 9 bases. There are 14 residues in the CDR3. The trim removed 0 bases at V and 6 bases at J, leaving 3 bases unmatched. Per germline, CDR1 ENHRY and CDR2 SYGVKD. This CDR3 reads CAISESRTGVEQYF. The CDR3, as DNA: TGTGCCATCAGTGAGTCACGGACAGGGGTCGAGCAGTACTTC.

The CDR3 is CASSLYRVATNEKLFF. The CDR3 nucleotides read TGTGCCAGCAGCTTATACAGGGTGGCCACTAATGAAAAACTGTTTTTT. The J gene is TRBJ1-4, the V gene TRBV7-9; maybe TRBD1 (6 bases). The germline V gene has CDR1 SEHNR and CDR2 FQNEAQ (reference sequence). The CDR3 length is 16 residues. Trimming took 2 bases from V and 2 from J, leaving 12 bases between them.

In this sample, this clonotype turned up a few times. The gene calls are TRBV6-1 and TRBJ1-5; a possible D gene is TRBD1 (6 bases). V was shortened by 6 bases and J by 1 base, with 7 bases between the two germline ends. CDR3 length: 13 residues. Germline loops: CDR1 MNHNS, CDR2 SASEGT. The chain's CDR3 is CASRTGSNQPQHF. CDR3 nucleotides: TGTGCCAGCAGAACAGGGAGCAATCAGCCCCAGCATTTT.

This clonotype has a handful of counts. The CDR3 sequence is CATSPPGGYMNTEAFF. As DNA, the CDR3 is TGTGCCACCAGCCCACCCGGGGGGTATATGAACACTGAAGCTTTCTTT. The V and J genes are TRBV15 and TRBJ1-1, with D maybe TRBD1 (5 bases). The ends were cut back, 5 bases at V and 0 bases at J, with 16 bases in the middle. Germline CDR1 is LNHNV and CDR2 is YYDKDF (reference sequence). The CDR3 runs 16 residues.

This clonotype came up a few times. The rearrangement uses TRBV11-3 and TRBJ2-5; 8 nucleotides align to TRBD1. The germline gives CDR1 SGHNT, CDR2 YENEEA. The trim removed 5 bases at V and 6 bases at J, leaving 5 bases unmatched. The CDR3 loop spans 13 amino acids. The CDR3 region has the DNA TGTGCCAGCAGCCATAGACAGGGGCAGACCCAGTACTTC. The encoded protein is CASSHRQGQTQYF.

The chain recombines TRBV12-3 or TRBV12-4 with TRBJ1-1; weak D call: TRBD1 (5 bases). CDR3 length equals 14 residues. Trimming shortened V by 7 bases and J by 0 bases, and 12 bases separated the two germline ends. The CDR3 bases are TGTGCCAGCAATAAACAGGAGGTGAACACTGAAGCTTTCTTT. This codes for CASNKQEVNTEAFF.

This clonotype was picked up a small number of times. The genes are TRBV7-9 and TRBJ2-1; TRBD2 is a possible D gene (6 bases). The ends were cut back, 1 base at V and 7 bases at J, with 14 bases in the middle. CDR3 length equals 15 residues. Looked up from germline, CDR1 is SEHNR and CDR2 is FQNEAQ (reference sequence). For the CDR3, the DNA is TGTGCCAGCAGCTTAGGCGGGATGACCGGGAATGAGCAGTTCTTC. Protein: CASSLGGMTGNEQFF.

This chain uses TRBV10-3 with TRBJ1-5, with D unresolved. Germline-derived CDR1 and CDR2 are ENHRY and SYGVKD. The V gene lost 5 bases and the J gene lost 7 bases, with 12 bases spanning the gap. This CDR3 contains 13 residues. CDR3 protein: CAISSGLGQPQHF. The DNA for the CDR3 is TGTGCCATCAGTTCGGGGTTAGGGCAGCCCCAGCATTTT.

This clonotype was detected a few times. The CDR3 sequence is CASRFTSGANTGELFF. In DNA, the CDR3 is TGTGCCAGCAGATTTACTAGCGGGGCGAACACCGGGGAGCTGTTTTTT. The gene calls are TRBV2 and TRBJ2-2; 10 nucleotides agree with TRBD2. The ends lost 6 bases at V and 0 bases at J; junction bases unmatched: 4. The CDR3 consists of 16 residues. Germline V gene lookup returns CDR1 SNHLY and CDR2 FYNNEI.

The sample holds a few counts of this clonotype. V is TRBV20-1 and J is TRBJ2-7, with 13 bases identical to TRBD2. V dropped 1 base and J dropped 1; count of bases not matched to a gene: 1. There are 15 residues in the CDR3. Germline V gives CDR1 DFQATT, CDR2 SNEGSKA (reference sequence). CDR3 DNA: TGCAGTGCTAGAGGACTAGCGGGAGGATCCTACGAGCAGTACTTC. It translates to CSARGLAGGSYEQYF.

The V gene is TRBV6-1, the J gene TRBJ1-1; D ambiguous. This CDR3 region has 15 residues. Germline lookup yields CDR1 MNHNS and CDR2 SASEGT. V was shortened by 3 bases and J by 3 bases, with 14 bases between the two germline ends. The CDR3, as DNA: TGTGCCAGCAGTGACCACAGCGAGGTGGACACTGAAGCTTTCTTT. As protein: CASSDHSEVDTEAFF.

This clonotype has a count of ten or more. This sequence joins TRBV20-1 and TRBJ1-1; D is unresolved. This CDR3 is built from 14 residues. CDR1 and CDR2 from the germline V gene are DFQATT and SNEGSKA (reference sequence). The V and J ends lost 6 bases and 0 bases respectively, with 14 bases between them. In nucleotides, the CDR3 is TGCAGTGCCCCGAAAGTTGGGTTGAACACTGAAGCTTTCTTT. It encodes CSAPKVGLNTEAFF.

The J gene is TRBJ2-5, the V gene TRBV20-1, with D perhaps matching TRBD2 (7 bases). From germline, CDR1 is DFQATT and CDR2 SNEGSKA (reference sequence). CDR3 length: 13 amino acids. V dropped 7 bases and J dropped 1 base, with 13 bases sitting between them. This CDR3 is CSERGGFQETQYF. DNA of the CDR3: TGCAGTGAGAGGGGGGGTTTCCAAGAGACCCAGTACTTC.

The rearrangement joins TRBV6-5 to TRBJ1-5; D is perhaps TRBD1 (5 bases). The ends were cut back, 7 bases at V and 2 bases at J, with 24 bases in the middle. Germline CDR1 and CDR2: MNHEY and SVGAGI. This CDR3 spans 18 amino acids. CDR3 sequence (DNA): TGTGCCAGCATTATGGGGCCCGGGGTCGGTGGTGGCAATCAGCCCCAGCATTTT. This translates into CASIMGPGVGGGNQPQHF.

CDR3 region: CASSLDSPNTGELFF. The DNA of the CDR3 is TGTGCCAGCAGCTTGGACAGTCCGAACACCGGGGAGCTGTTTTTT. This chain connects TRBV7-2 to TRBJ2-2; TRBD1 is a possible D gene (6 bases). From germline, CDR1 is SGHTA and CDR2 FQGNSA. The CDR3 is 15 residues long. Trimming left V 3 bases short and J 0 bases short, with 8 bases between.

The CDR3 spells CASSPSKNNQPQHF. In DNA, the CDR3 is TGTGCCAGCTCACCAAGTAAAAACAATCAGCCCCAGCATTTT. The chain joins TRBV18 to TRBJ1-5; no firm D call. This CDR3 spans 14 amino acids. With 2 bases removed from V and 3 bases from J, the gap between germline ends came to 8 bases. Germline CDR1 and CDR2: KGHSH and LQKENI.

The V and J genes are TRBV6-5 and TRBJ2-7, with D possibly matching TRBD2 (5 bases). The CDR3 is 12 amino acids. V was clipped by 6 bases and J by 5 bases, with 11 bases between them. Germline V gene data show CDR1 as MNHEY and CDR2 as SVGAGI. The CDR3 is CASSSGWHEQYF. For the CDR3, the DNA is TGTGCCAGCAGCTCGGGGTGGCACGAGCAGTACTTC.

This clonotype was seen at least ten times. The V and J genes are TRBV12-3 or TRBV12-4 and TRBJ2-7, with 10 nucleotides matching TRBD1. CDR3 size: 15 residues. The ends lost 4 bases at V and 5 bases at J; junction bases unmatched: 8. CDR3 protein: CASSSAGTGANEQYF. The CDR3 DNA reads TGTGCCAGCAGTTCGGCTGGGACAGGGGCCAACGAGCAGTACTTC.

This clonotype was picked up a small number of times. The rearrangement uses TRBV9 and TRBJ2-7, with TRBD1 matching over 10 bases. Trimming at V came to 0 bases and at J to 5 bases, leaving 5 bases not matched to a gene. The CDR3 loop spans 15 amino acids. CDR1 is SGDLS and CDR2 is YYNGEE in the germline V gene. The CDR3 DNA reads TGTGCCAGCAGCGTAGCGACAGGGGGCTACGACGAGCAGTACTTC. It is translated as CASSVATGGYDEQYF.

This clonotype was detected a few times. The chain is built from TRBV27 and TRBJ2-7; D might be TRBD2 (5 bases). CDR1 is MNHEY, CDR2 SMNVEV, per germline (reference sequence). Trimming removed 4 bases from V and 2 bases from J, with 18 bases in between. This CDR3 spans 16 amino acids. The CDR3, as DNA: TGTGCCAGCAGTTCCGCCGAGGGAGTCCGGGCCTACGAGCAGTACTTC. Encoded protein: CASSSAEGVRAYEQYF.

Only a few counts were recorded for this clonotype. This chain links TRBV5-6 with TRBJ2-7, with D tentatively TRBD2 (6 bases). CDR3 length equals 15 residues. V was clipped by 4 bases and J by 4 bases, with 18 bases between them. Germline assignment: CDR1 SGHDT and CDR2 YYEEEE. DNA for the CDR3: TGTGCCAGCAGCCCGATGGGGCGGGACTTTTACGAGCAGTACTTC. Translated: CASSPMGRDFYEQYF.

This clonotype showed up many times. The V call is TRBV20-1, the J call TRBJ1-4, with TRBD1 as a possible D gene (5 bases). Germline CDR1 and CDR2: DFQATT and SNEGSKA (reference sequence). Trimming shortened V by 0 bases and J by 8 bases, and 13 bases separated the two germline ends. CDR3 length: 14 residues. The CDR3 bases are TGCAGTGCTAGAGAGGGGGAGGCTGCCGAAAAACTGTTTTTT. Translation gives CSAREGEAAEKLFF.